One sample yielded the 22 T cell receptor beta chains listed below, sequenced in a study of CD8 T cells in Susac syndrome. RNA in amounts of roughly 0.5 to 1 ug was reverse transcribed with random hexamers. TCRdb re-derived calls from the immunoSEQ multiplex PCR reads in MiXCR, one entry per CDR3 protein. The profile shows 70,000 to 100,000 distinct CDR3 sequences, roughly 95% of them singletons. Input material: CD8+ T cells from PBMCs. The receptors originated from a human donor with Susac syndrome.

DNA of the CDR3: TGCAGTGCTAAACCGGTGAGCTCCTACGAGCAGTACTTC. Translation gives CSAKPVSSYEQYF. The J gene is TRBJ2-7, the V gene TRBV20-1; D is uncertain. Trimming left V 4 bases short and J 0 bases short, with 10 bases between. The CDR3 is made up of 13 amino acids. Germline-derived CDR1 and CDR2 are DFQATT and SNEGSKA (reference sequence).

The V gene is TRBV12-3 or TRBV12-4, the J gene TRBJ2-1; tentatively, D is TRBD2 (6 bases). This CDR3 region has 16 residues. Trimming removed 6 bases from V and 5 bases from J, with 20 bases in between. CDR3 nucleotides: TGTGCCAGCAGCCCACACCCCGGGTCGGGGGACAATGAGCAGTTCTTC. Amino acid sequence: CASSPHPGSGDNEQFF.

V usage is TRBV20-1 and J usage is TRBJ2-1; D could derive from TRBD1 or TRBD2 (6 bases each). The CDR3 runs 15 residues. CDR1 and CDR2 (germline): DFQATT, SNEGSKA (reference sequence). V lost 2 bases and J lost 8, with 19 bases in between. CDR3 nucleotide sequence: TGCAGTGCTAGAACTTGGGGGGCGCGTAACGATGAGCAGTTCTTC. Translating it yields CSARTWGARNDEQFF.

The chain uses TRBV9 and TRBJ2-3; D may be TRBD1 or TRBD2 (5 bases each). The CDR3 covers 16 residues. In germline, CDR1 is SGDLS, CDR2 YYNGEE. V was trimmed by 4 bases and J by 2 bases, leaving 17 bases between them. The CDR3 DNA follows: TGTGCCAGCAGCACTCAGGGACCTCTACCCACAGATACGCAGTATTTT. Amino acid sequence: CASSTQGPLPTDTQYF.

The CDR3 sequence is CASSQVGGIDTQYF. CDR3 bases: TGTGCCAGCAGCCAAGTAGGGGGGATTGATACGCAGTATTTT. The chain carries TRBV3-1 and TRBJ2-3; tentatively, D is TRBD1 or TRBD2 (6 bases each). The V end was cut by 1 base, the J end by 6 bases, with 11 bases between. Germline lookup yields CDR1 LGHDT and CDR2 YNNKEL (reference sequence). This CDR3 is built from 14 residues.

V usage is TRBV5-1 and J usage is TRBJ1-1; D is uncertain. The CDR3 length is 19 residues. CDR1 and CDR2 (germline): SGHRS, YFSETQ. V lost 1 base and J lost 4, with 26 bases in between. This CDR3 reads CASSLKSMGVPSWGTEAFF. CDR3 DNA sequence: TGCGCCAGCAGCTTGAAGTCGATGGGTGTCCCCTCCTGGGGCACTGAAGCTTTCTTT. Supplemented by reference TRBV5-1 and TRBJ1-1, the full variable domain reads KAGVTQTPRYLIKTRGQQVTLSCSPISGHRSVSWYQQTPGQGLQFLFEYFSETQRNKGNFPGRFSGRQFSNSRSEMNVSTLELGDSALYLCASSLKSMGVPSWGTEAFFGQGTRLTVV.

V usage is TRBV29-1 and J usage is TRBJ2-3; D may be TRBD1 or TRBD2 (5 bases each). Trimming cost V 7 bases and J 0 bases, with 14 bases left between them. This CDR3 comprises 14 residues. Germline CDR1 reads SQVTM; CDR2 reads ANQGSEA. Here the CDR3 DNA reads TGCAGCGGGGGACCCTCCACTAGCACAGATACGCAGTATTTT. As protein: CSGGPSTSTDTQYF.

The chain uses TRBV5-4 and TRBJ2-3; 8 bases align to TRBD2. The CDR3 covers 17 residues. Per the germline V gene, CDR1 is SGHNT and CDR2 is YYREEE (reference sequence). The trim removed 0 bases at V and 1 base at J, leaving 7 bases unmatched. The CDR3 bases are TGTGCCAGCAGCTTGGAAGCTGGACTAGCTGGCACAGATACGCAGTATTTT. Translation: CASSLEAGLAGTDTQYF.

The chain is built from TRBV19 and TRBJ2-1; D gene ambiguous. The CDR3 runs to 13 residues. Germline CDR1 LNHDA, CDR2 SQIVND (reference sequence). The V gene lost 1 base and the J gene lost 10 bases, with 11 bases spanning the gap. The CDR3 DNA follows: TGTGCCAGTAGTATAGGACTCTCGAGAGAGCAGTTCTTC. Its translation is CASSIGLSREQFF.

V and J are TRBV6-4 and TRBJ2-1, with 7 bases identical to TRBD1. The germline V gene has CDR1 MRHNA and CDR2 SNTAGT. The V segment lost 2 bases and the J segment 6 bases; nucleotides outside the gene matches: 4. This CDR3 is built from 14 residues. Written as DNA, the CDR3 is TGTGCCAGCAGTGACCCCGGGGACAGCAATGAGCAGTTCTTC. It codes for CASSDPGDSNEQFF.

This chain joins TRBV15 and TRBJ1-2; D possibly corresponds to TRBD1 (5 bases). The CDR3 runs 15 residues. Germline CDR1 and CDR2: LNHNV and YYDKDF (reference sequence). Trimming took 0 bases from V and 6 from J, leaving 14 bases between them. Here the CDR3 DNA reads TGTGCCACCAGCAGAGATCGGAGAGACAGTCATGGCTACACCTTC. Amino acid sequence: CATSRDRRDSHGYTF.

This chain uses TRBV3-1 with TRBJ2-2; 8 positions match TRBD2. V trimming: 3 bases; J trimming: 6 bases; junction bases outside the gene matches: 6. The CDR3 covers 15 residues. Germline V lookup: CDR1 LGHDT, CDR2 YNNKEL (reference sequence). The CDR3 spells CASSQTAAGAGELFF. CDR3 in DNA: TGTGCCAGCAGCCAGACGGCAGCGGGAGCCGGGGAGCTGTTTTTT.

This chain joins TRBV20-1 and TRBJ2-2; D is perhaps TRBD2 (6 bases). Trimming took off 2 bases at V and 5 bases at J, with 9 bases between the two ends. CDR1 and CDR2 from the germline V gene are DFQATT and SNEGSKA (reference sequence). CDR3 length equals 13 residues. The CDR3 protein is CSARWTMTGELFF. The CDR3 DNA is TGCAGTGCTAGATGGACTATGACCGGGGAGCTGTTTTTT.

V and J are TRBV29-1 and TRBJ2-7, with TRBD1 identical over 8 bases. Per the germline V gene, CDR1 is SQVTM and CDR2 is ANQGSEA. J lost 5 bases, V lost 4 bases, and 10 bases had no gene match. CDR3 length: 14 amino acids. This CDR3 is CSVVVARGLNEQYF. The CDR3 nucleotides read TGCAGCGTTGTAGTTGCCAGGGGGCTAAACGAGCAGTACTTC.

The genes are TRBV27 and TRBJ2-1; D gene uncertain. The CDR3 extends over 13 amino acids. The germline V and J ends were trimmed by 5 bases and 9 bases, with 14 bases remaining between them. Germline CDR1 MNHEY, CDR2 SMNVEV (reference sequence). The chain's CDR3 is CASSLGPTGEQFF. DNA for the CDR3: TGTGCCAGCAGTCTTGGGCCTACGGGTGAGCAGTTCTTC.

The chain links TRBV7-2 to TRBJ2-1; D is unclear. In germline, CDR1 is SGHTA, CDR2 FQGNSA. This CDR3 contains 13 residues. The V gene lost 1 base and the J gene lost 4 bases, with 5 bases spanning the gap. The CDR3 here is CASSLGLYNEQFF. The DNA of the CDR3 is TGTGCCAGCAGCTTAGGGCTTTACAATGAGCAGTTCTTC.

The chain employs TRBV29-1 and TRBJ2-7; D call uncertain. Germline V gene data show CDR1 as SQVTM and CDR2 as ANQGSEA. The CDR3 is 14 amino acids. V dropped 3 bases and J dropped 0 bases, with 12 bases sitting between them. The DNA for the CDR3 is TGCAGCGTTGAGGTTCCAGAAAACTCCTACGAGCAGTACTTC. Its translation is CSVEVPENSYEQYF.

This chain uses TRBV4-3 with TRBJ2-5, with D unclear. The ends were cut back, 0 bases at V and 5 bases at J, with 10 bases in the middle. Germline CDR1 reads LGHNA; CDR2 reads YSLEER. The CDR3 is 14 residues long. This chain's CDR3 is CASSQDRHRETQYF. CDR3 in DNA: TGCGCCAGCAGCCAAGACCGCCACCGGGAGACCCAGTACTTC.

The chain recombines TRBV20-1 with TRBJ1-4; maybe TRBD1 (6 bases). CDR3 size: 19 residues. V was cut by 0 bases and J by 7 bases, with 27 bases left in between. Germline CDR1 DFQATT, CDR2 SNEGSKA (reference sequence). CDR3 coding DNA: TGCAGTGCTAGAGATTGGGGGGCAGGAAACCCATCCCCCACTGAAAAACTGTTTTTT. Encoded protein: CSARDWGAGNPSPTEKLFF.

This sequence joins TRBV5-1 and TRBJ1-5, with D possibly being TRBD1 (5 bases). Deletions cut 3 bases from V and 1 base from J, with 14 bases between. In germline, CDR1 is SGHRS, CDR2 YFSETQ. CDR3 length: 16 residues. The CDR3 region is CASSSGLRGSNQPQHF. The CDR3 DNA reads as TGCGCCAGCAGCTCCGGCCTGCGGGGGAGCAATCAGCCCCAGCATTTT.

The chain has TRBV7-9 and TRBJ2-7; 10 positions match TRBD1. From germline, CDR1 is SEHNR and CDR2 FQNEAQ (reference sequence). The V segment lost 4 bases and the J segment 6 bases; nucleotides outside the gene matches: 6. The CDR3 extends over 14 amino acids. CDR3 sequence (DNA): TGTGCCAGCAGCTCTACGGGACAGGGGTTCGAGCAGTACGTC. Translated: CASSSTGQGFEQYV.

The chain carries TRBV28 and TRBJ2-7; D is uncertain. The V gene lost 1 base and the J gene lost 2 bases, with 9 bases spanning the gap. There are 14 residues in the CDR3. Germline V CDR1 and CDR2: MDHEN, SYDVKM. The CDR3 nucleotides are TGTGCCAGCAGTTTATCTCGCGGTACCTACGAGCAGTACTTC. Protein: CASSLSRGTYEQYF.